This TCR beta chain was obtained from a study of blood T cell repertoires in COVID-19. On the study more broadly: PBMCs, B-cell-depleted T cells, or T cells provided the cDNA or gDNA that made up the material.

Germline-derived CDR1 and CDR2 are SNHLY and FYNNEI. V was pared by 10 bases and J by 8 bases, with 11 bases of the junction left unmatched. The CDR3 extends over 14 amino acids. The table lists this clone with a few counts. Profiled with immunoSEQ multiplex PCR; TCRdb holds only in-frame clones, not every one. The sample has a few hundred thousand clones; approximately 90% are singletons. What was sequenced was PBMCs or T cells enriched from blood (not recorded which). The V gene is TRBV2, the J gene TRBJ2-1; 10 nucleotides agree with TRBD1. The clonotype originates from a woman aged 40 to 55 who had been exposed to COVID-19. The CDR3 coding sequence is TGTGCCACCCTAAGGGACAGGGGTTCGGATGAGCAGTTCTTC. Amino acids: CATLRDRGSDEQFF.